Listed here are 23 T cell receptor beta chains from one sample, sequenced in a study of T cell changes during pregnancy in multiple sclerosis. The method was immunoSEQ multiplex PCR; TCRdb's version includes in-frame clones alone and lacks a portion of them. This sample has about 81,000 clones, with approximately 92% found just once. This sample comprised peripheral blood, obtained in the third trimester of pregnancy. All receptors derive from a female donor in good health, enrolled as a control in a pregnancy study.

Only a few counts were recorded for this clone. This chain links TRBV27 with TRBJ1-5; D gene unclear. This CDR3 contains 13 residues. Germline V gene data show CDR1 as MNHEY and CDR2 as SMNVEV (reference sequence). Trimming stripped 6 bases from V and 0 bases from J, with 6 bases between. In DNA, the CDR3 is TGTGCCAGCAGGTCTTATAGCAATCAGCCCCAGCATTTT. Translating it yields CASRSYSNQPQHF.

This clone appeared a few times. The chain combines TRBV27 with TRBJ1-2, with unresolved D. The CDR3 runs to 13 residues. V lost 5 bases to trimming and J lost 11 bases, with 18 bases between them. Germline CDR1 is MNHEY and CDR2 is SMNVEV (reference sequence). The CDR3 loop reads CASSTTQTERYTF. In nucleotides, the CDR3 is TGTGCCAGCAGTACGACCCAGACGGAGAGATACACCTTC.

CDR3 coding DNA: TGTGCCAGCAGTGAACGAGTTTGGCAGGGCCTCGAGCAGTACTTC. This sequence encodes CASSERVWQGLEQYF. The chain has TRBV6-1 and TRBJ2-7; tentatively, D is TRBD1 (5 bases). Germline values: CDR1 MNHNS, CDR2 SASEGT. V was shortened by 2 bases and J by 6 bases, with 17 bases between the two germline ends. The CDR3 has 15 amino acids.

The V gene is TRBV13, the J gene TRBJ1-3, with D perhaps TRBD1 (5 bases). The CDR3 is made up of 15 amino acids. The germline V gene encodes CDR1 PRHDT and CDR2 FYEKMQ (reference sequence). Trimming took off 7 bases at V and 2 bases at J, with 15 bases between the two ends. Here the CDR3 DNA reads TGTGCCAGCATTTCCCGGGGAGGGGCTGGAAACACCATATATTTT. This translates into CASISRGGAGNTIYF.

The rearrangement joins TRBV28 to TRBJ1-3; 7 nucleotides match TRBD1. From germline, CDR1 is MDHEN and CDR2 SYDVKM. CDR3 length: 14 amino acids. V shed 5 bases and J 3 bases; nucleotides not matched to a gene: 4. The DNA of the CDR3 is TGTGCCAGCAGTCCTGACAGGGATGGAAACACCATATATTTT. Encoded protein: CASSPDRDGNTIYF.

Worth noting for this clone: The junction does not match germline at one end; this may be a read error. Other DNA sequences from this sample encode an identical CDR3 as well. The chain couples TRBV29-1 to TRBJ2-1, with 7 bases fitting TRBD2. There are 13 residues in the CDR3. Germline lookup yields CDR1 SQVTM and CDR2 ANQGSEA. The CDR3 is CSVEGLAVNEQFF. DNA for the CDR3: TGCAGTGTTGAAGGGCTAGCGGTCAATGAGCAGTTCTTC.

The chain is built from TRBV28 and TRBJ2-2; TRBD2 agrees at 9 bases. CDR1 is MDHEN, CDR2 SYDVKM, per germline. This CDR3 contains 13 residues. The V segment lost 6 bases and the J segment 5 bases; nucleotides outside the gene matches: 1. The CDR3 spells CASRTSGTGELFF. CDR3 bases: TGTGCCAGCAGGACTAGCGGTACCGGGGAGCTGTTTTTT.

The chain is built from TRBV28 and TRBJ2-1; D might be TRBD2 (5 bases). In germline, CDR1 is MDHEN, CDR2 SYDVKM. The V gene lost 2 bases and the J gene lost 10 bases, with 12 bases spanning the gap. There are 13 residues in the CDR3. CDR3 loop: CASSLEGSGEQFF. Written as DNA, the CDR3 is TGTGCCAGCAGTTTAGAGGGCTCTGGCGAGCAGTTCTTC.

This chain links TRBV27 with TRBJ2-1; 13 bases are a match to TRBD2. The ends lost 1 base at V and 6 bases at J; junction bases unmatched: 3. The CDR3 extends over 16 amino acids. Germline-derived CDR1 and CDR2 are MNHEY and SMNVEV (reference sequence). The CDR3 nucleotides read TGTGCCAGCAGTTTATTACTAGCGGGAGGGCCCAATGAGCAGTTCTTC. Translated, it gives CASSLLLAGGPNEQFF.

V gene TRBV28 combines with J gene TRBJ2-5; D is perhaps TRBD1 (6 bases). From germline, CDR1 is MDHEN and CDR2 SYDVKM. The ends were cut back, 8 bases at V and 1 base at J, with 11 bases in the middle. The CDR3 contains 13 residues. The CDR3 DNA follows: TGTGCCAGCCTCGACAGGTTCCAAGAGACCCAGTACTTC. Residues: CASLDRFQETQYF.

This sequence joins TRBV6-5 and TRBJ1-5; TRBD1 aligns across 7 bases. The V gene's germline CDR1 is MNHEY and CDR2 SVGAGI. The CDR3 extends over 14 amino acids. The V gene end was trimmed by 2 bases and the J gene end by 2 bases; junction bases not matched to a gene: 0. CDR3 nucleotide sequence: TGTGCCAGCAGTTACGGGACAGGCAATCAGCCCCAGCATTTT. This sequence encodes CASSYGTGNQPQHF.

This chain uses TRBV10-3 with TRBJ2-3; 9 bases match TRBD2. The CDR3 length is 15 residues. After removal of 4 bases from V and 4 bases from J, the junction contained 6 bases not matched to a gene. The germline CDR1 and CDR2 sequences are ENHRY and SYGVKD. This chain's CDR3 is CAISGSGSIADTQYF. The CDR3, as DNA: TGTGCCATCAGTGGTAGCGGGAGTATCGCAGATACGCAGTATTTT.

The V gene is TRBV5-1, the J gene TRBJ2-5; 12 bases agree with TRBD1. V was pared by 4 bases and J by 5 bases, with 6 bases of the junction left unmatched. This CDR3 is built from 15 residues. Germline V CDR1 and CDR2: SGHRS, YFSETQ. The CDR3 sequence is CASSGGTGGFETQYF. The CDR3 DNA is TGCGCCAGCAGCGGTGGGACAGGGGGCTTCGAGACCCAGTACTTC.

The V call is TRBV4-1, the J call TRBJ1-4; possible D gene TRBD1, 5 bases. Germline CDR1 is MGHRA and CDR2 is YSYEKL. V shed 1 base and J shed 8 bases, with 17 bases lying between them. The CDR3 runs 16 residues. CDR3 coding DNA: TGCGCCAGCAGCCAAGGGAGCCTCGCGGAGGGGGAAAAACTGTTTTTT. This encodes CASSQGSLAEGEKLFF.

This chain links TRBV5-1 with TRBJ1-1; the D is unclear. This CDR3 is built from 15 residues. The V end lost 4 bases, the J end lost 5 bases, and 18 bases lay between the germline ends. Germline loops: CDR1 SGHRS, CDR2 YFSETQ. The DNA of the CDR3 is TGCGCCAGCAGCCCCCTGGATGGCCCGGAGACTGAAGCTTTCTTT. Translation gives CASSPLDGPETEAFF.

The genes are TRBV18 and TRBJ2-7; 9 bases agree with TRBD2. The junction had 12 bases not matched to a gene; V was cut back by 2 bases and J by 7 bases. Germline V gene lookup returns CDR1 KGHSH and CDR2 LQKENI. The CDR3 covers 16 residues. The chain's CDR3 is CASSPKGGTSHREQYF. CDR3 DNA sequence: TGTGCCAGCTCACCAAAGGGGGGGACTAGCCACCGGGAGCAGTACTTC.

The chain carries TRBV7-2 and TRBJ1-1; 8 positions agree with TRBD1. Per the germline V gene, CDR1 is SGHTA and CDR2 is FQGNSA. V was pared by 1 base and J by 2 bases, with 12 bases of the junction left unmatched. This CDR3 contains 18 residues. CDR3 amino acids: CASSLVGGDRSFNTEAFF. CDR3 bases: TGTGCCAGCAGCTTAGTTGGGGGGGACAGGAGCTTTAACACTGAAGCTTTCTTT.

The chain has TRBV5-1 and TRBJ2-7, with a possible D match to TRBD1 (6 bases). Per the germline V gene, CDR1 is SGHRS and CDR2 is YFSETQ. Trimming shortened V by 3 bases and J by 0 bases, and 13 bases separated the two germline ends. This CDR3 contains 15 residues. CDR3 DNA: TGCGCCAGCAGCTCTGGAGGACAGAGCTCCTACGAGCAGTACTTC. Translation gives CASSSGGQSSYEQYF.

The V gene is TRBV5-6, the J gene TRBJ1-2; TRBD1 might be the D (6 bases). CDR1 is SGHDT, CDR2 YYEEEE, per germline. The ends were cut back, 3 bases at V and 7 bases at J, with 19 bases in the middle. There are 15 residues in the CDR3. CDR3 region: CASSSRDTLLRGYTF. The DNA for the CDR3 is TGTGCCAGCAGCTCCCGGGACACCCTCCTTCGTGGCTACACCTTC. Full variable domain (rest looked up from reference TRBV5-6 and TRBJ1-2): DAGVTQSPTHLIKTRGQQVTLRCSPKSGHDTVSWYQQALGQGPQFIFQYYEEEERQRGNFPDRFSGHQFPNYSSELNVNALLLGDSALYLCASSSRDTLLRGYTFGSGTRLTVV.

The chain links TRBV19 to TRBJ1-4; 9 nucleotides match TRBD1. The CDR3 runs 14 residues. The germline CDR1 and CDR2 sequences are LNHDA and SQIVND (reference sequence). V gave up 7 bases and J gave up 5 bases; unmatched junction bases: 5. This CDR3 reads CASMEGQGNEKLFF. In nucleotides, the CDR3 is TGTGCCAGTATGGAAGGACAGGGGAATGAAAAACTGTTTTTT.

This chain uses TRBV7-2 with TRBJ2-7, with 13 bases matching TRBD2. The germline V gene encodes CDR1 SGHTA and CDR2 FQGNSA. Germline trimming cut 5 bases from V and 3 bases from J; bases unmatched to any gene: 4. The CDR3 covers 15 residues. The CDR3 reads CASSPRTSGSYEQYF. The CDR3 nucleotides read TGTGCCAGCAGCCCGAGGACTAGCGGGAGCTACGAGCAGTACTTC.

The CDR3 here is CASSRWDRNDEQYF. Written as DNA, the CDR3 is TGTGCCAGCAGCCGGTGGGACAGGAACGACGAGCAGTACTTC. The V and J genes are TRBV7-9 and TRBJ2-7, with 8 bases fitting TRBD1. The CDR3 covers 14 residues. With 5 bases clipped from V and 5 bases from J, the junction kept 8 bases outside the gene matches. Per the germline V gene, CDR1 is SEHNR and CDR2 is FQNEAQ (reference sequence). Full variable domain (missing parts from reference TRBV7-9 and TRBJ2-7): DTGVSQNPRHKITKRGQNVTFRCDPISEHNRLYWYRQTLGQGPEFLTYFQNEAQLEKSRLLSDRFSAERPKGSFSTLEIQRTEQGDSAMYLCASSRWDRNDEQYFGPGTRLTVT.

V usage is TRBV2 and J usage is TRBJ1-4; 9 bases align to TRBD1. The CDR3 contains 14 residues. V shed 6 bases, J shed 8 bases, and the junction held 7 bases outside the gene matches. Germline CDR1 is SNHLY and CDR2 is FYNNEI. Here the CDR3 reads CASSPTGGWEKLFF. DNA of the CDR3: TGTGCCAGCAGCCCGACAGGGGGGTGGGAAAAACTGTTTTTT.